Each of the 16 T cell receptor beta chains below was sequenced from the same sample in a study of blood T cells in healthy people across ages. A second about 7 to 12 cycle PCR used barcoded and J-beta primers. TCRdb reprocessed the 5' RACE reads via MiXCR and lists one record per CDR3 protein. The sample shows 1.8 million or so distinct CDR3 sequences, about two fifths of them seen only once. Input material: blood. These receptors originate from a human donor in good health.

This clonotype was detected only a few times. This chain uses TRBV29-1 with TRBJ1-4; possibly TRBD1 for D (6 bases). The CDR3 totals 15 residues. The germline V and J ends were trimmed by 4 bases and 8 bases, with 20 bases remaining between them. Germline V gene sequence: CDR1 SQVTM, CDR2 ANQGSEA. CDR3 protein: CSVAGFGGAEEKLFF. Here the CDR3 DNA reads TGCAGCGTTGCAGGTTTCGGGGGGGCCGAGGAAAAACTGTTTTTT.

This clonotype showed up just a few times. This chain uses TRBV6-2 or TRBV6-3 with TRBJ2-5; tentative D call: TRBD2 (6 bases). The CDR3 has 14 amino acids. Germline CDR1 and CDR2: MNHEY and SVGEGT. Trimming removed 6 bases at V and 2 bases at J, with 13 bases between. CDR3 sequence: CASSVVAVQETQYF. CDR3 DNA: TGTGCCAGCAGCGTTGTAGCGGTTCAAGAGACCCAGTACTTC.

As for this clonotype: One end of the junction fails to match germline, which may point to a read error. The V gene is TRBV7-2, the J gene TRBJ2-4, with 8 bases fitting TRBD1. Germline loops: CDR1 SGHTA, CDR2 FQGNSA. This CDR3 is built from 15 residues. The CDR3 spells CVSMRYDRGGNIQYF. CDR3 nucleotide sequence: TGTGTCAGCATGCGATACGACAGGGGAGGAAACATTCAGTACTTC.

This clonotype was recorded a few times. The gene calls are TRBV7-6 and TRBJ2-7; tentative D call: TRBD2 (6 bases). This CDR3 has 16 amino acids. Germline lookup yields CDR1 SGHVS and CDR2 FNYEAQ. Trimming cost V 5 bases and J 2 bases, with 19 bases left between them. The CDR3: CASSRLTGEFTYEQYF. CDR3 sequence (DNA): TGTGCCAGCAGCCGTCTTACGGGGGAATTTACCTACGAGCAGTACTTC.

The gene calls are TRBV28 and TRBJ2-5; possibly TRBD1 for D (5 bases). The DNA end is a closer match to TRBJ2-7, so the J assignment may be wrong. The CDR3 spans 13 residues. Germline V CDR1 and CDR2: MDHEN, SYDVKM. DNA for the CDR3: TGTGCCAGCAGTTTCGCGGCAGGGCGCGAGCAGTACTTC. Its protein is CASSFAAGREQYF.

This sequence joins TRBV7-9 and TRBJ1-1; D perhaps matches TRBD1 (5 bases). CDR3 length: 14 amino acids. Trimming pared 5 bases from V and 5 bases from J, leaving 15 bases between. Germline values: CDR1 SEHNR, CDR2 FQNEAQ (reference sequence). The CDR3 DNA is TGTGCCAGCAGCATCGGGACGGTAAGGACTGAAGCTTTCTTT. Residues: CASSIGTVRTEAFF.

This clonotype was seen at least ten times. J is TRBJ1-2 and V is TRBV29-1; no firm D call. Germline lookup yields CDR1 SQVTM and CDR2 ANQGSEA. The length of the CDR3 is 11 residues. The V end was cut by 5 bases, the J end by 11 bases, with 15 bases between. The CDR3 sequence: CSVYGSGSYTF. The CDR3 bases are TGCAGCGTTTACGGTTCCGGTAGTTACACCTTC.

The chain joins TRBV7-2 to TRBJ1-5; a possible D gene is TRBD1 (5 bases). Germline loops: CDR1 SGHTA, CDR2 FQGNSA. CDR3 size: 16 residues. Trimming removed 5 bases at V and 2 bases at J, with 16 bases between. The CDR3 DNA follows: TGTGCCAGCAGCATCCGGACTGGACACGGCAATCAGCCCCAGCATTTT. Translating it yields CASSIRTGHGNQPQHF.

This clonotype has a count of ten or more. CDR3 sequence reads: CATSRDSGSKNIQYF. CDR3 DNA sequence: TGTGCCACCAGCAGAGATTCAGGATCCAAAAACATTCAGTACTTC. The V call is TRBV15, the J call TRBJ2-4; no definite D call. Germline V gene data show CDR1 as LNHNV and CDR2 as YYDKDF (reference sequence). The CDR3 contains 15 residues. Trimming cost V 0 bases and J 2 bases, with 8 bases left between them.

This clonotype was counted a few times. The V gene is TRBV6-5, the J gene TRBJ1-2; D call uncertain. The germline V and J ends were trimmed by 7 bases and 8 bases, with 23 bases remaining between them. This CDR3 is 15 amino acids long. CDR1 MNHEY and CDR2 SVGAGI come from the germline V gene. CDR3 in DNA: TGTGCCAGCACCTACCGCGGTGGGCAGCCGGCGGGCTACACCTTC. Its translation: CASTYRGGQPAGYTF.

This clonotype was counted once. A much larger clone lies one base from this, so it may be a read error. The chain links TRBV29-1 to TRBJ2-5; D call uncertain. Germline lookup yields CDR1 SQVTM and CDR2 ANQGSEA. The CDR3 contains 11 residues. Trimming pared 2 bases from V and 8 bases from J, leaving 9 bases between. CDR3 sequence (DNA): TGCAGCGTTGAAACCTCTGTCACCCAGTACTTC. Protein product: CSVETSVTQYF.

The chain combines TRBV7-2 with TRBJ1-4; D gene unclear. This CDR3 has 14 residues. From germline, CDR1 is SGHTA and CDR2 FQGNSA. Trimming removed 4 bases at V and 7 bases at J, with 13 bases between. CDR3 amino acids: CASSSIAGFEKLFF. The CDR3 bases are TGTGCCAGCAGCTCTATCGCAGGCTTTGAAAAACTGTTTTTT.

V gene TRBV5-1 combines with J gene TRBJ2-7, with a weak D call TRBD2 (5 bases). Between the trimmed V and J ends, which lost 2 bases and 5 bases, there was a span of 11 bases. This CDR3 region has 13 residues. From germline, CDR1 is SGHRS and CDR2 YFSETQ. The CDR3 DNA reads TGCGCCAGCAGCTTCGGGGAGAGGGACGAGCAGTACTTC. Protein: CASSFGERDEQYF. Based on the CDR3 plus reference TRBV5-1 and TRBJ2-7, the full variable domain is KAGVTQTPRYLIKTRGQQVTLSCSPISGHRSVSWYQQTPGQGLQFLFEYFSETQRNKGNFPGRFSGRQFSNSRSEMNVSTLELGDSALYLCASSFGERDEQYFGPGTRLTVT.

The chain carries TRBV12-3 or TRBV12-4 and TRBJ2-7; D call uncertain. The CDR3 is 14 amino acids. The ends were cut back, 5 bases at V and 1 base at J, with 12 bases in the middle. CDR3 DNA: TGTGCCAGCAGTGGAGACCCAAAATCCTACGAGCAGTACTTC. This translates into CASSGDPKSYEQYF.

As for this clonotype: With a much larger clone just one base away, this may be a read error. This rearrangement joins TRBV10-3 to TRBJ2-6; D is ambiguous. The CDR3 extends over 12 amino acids. Germline assignment: CDR1 ENHRY and CDR2 SYGVKD. The germline V and J ends were trimmed by 10 bases and 0 bases, with 4 bases remaining between them. CDR3 residues: CATDSGANVLTF. CDR3 DNA: TGTGCCACCGACTCTGGGGCCAACGTCCTGACTTTC.

The chain employs TRBV9 and TRBJ2-1; D remains ambiguous. The V gene lost 3 bases and the J gene lost 1 base, with 14 bases spanning the gap. The CDR3 consists of 16 residues. Germline V lookup: CDR1 SGDLS, CDR2 YYNGEE. The chain's CDR3 is CASSDLEILSYNEQFF. CDR3 DNA sequence: TGTGCCAGCAGCGACCTCGAGATCTTATCCTACAATGAGCAGTTCTTC.